A single sample is the source of the 18 T cell receptor beta chains below, sequenced in a study of CD8 T cells in Susac syndrome. cDNA came from roughly 0.5 to 1 ug RNA primed by random hexamers. TCRdb called the immunoSEQ multiplex PCR reads again in MiXCR, with one record for every CDR3 protein. This table has about 210,000 distinct CDR3 sequences, over 90% appearing once. The sequenced sample consisted of CD4+ T cells from PBMCs. The receptors stem from a human donor with Susac syndrome.

The rearrangement uses TRBV20-1 and TRBJ1-5; possible D gene TRBD1, 5 bases. CDR1 DFQATT and CDR2 SNEGSKA come from the germline V gene (reference sequence). With 3 bases removed from V and 7 bases from J, the gap between germline ends came to 7 bases. The CDR3 is made up of 11 amino acids. The CDR3 DNA follows: TGCAGTGCTAGGCACAGGCAGCCCCAGCATTTT. This encodes CSARHRQPQHF.

This clonotype has only one observation. The rearrangement links TRBV6-1 to TRBJ1-2; the D is unclear. V lost 6 bases and J 5 bases, leaving 16 bases between the germline ends. The germline CDR1 and CDR2 sequences are MNHNS and SASEGT. This CDR3 has 14 residues. The CDR3 DNA reads TGTGCCAGCAGCCCCGGGGAGGGCATATATGGCTACACCTTC. Protein: CASSPGEGIYGYTF.

This chain links TRBV5-6 with TRBJ2-5; D possibly corresponds to TRBD2 (6 bases). The CDR3 loop spans 15 amino acids. From germline, CDR1 is SGHDT and CDR2 YYEEEE. V was cut by 1 base and J by 1 base, with 11 bases left in between. Here the CDR3 DNA reads TGTGCCAGCAGCTTGTTGGCGGGGAGCCAAGAGACCCAGTACTTC. Its protein product is CASSLLAGSQETQYF.

The rearrangement uses TRBV29-1 and TRBJ1-2; 7 bases fit TRBD1. Per germline, CDR1 SQVTM and CDR2 ANQGSEA. This CDR3 comprises 11 residues. V shed 6 bases and J 6 bases; nucleotides not matched to a gene: 4. CDR3 in amino acids: CSVTGENGYTF. The CDR3, as DNA: TGCAGCGTAACAGGGGAAAATGGCTACACCTTC.

The J gene is TRBJ1-5, the V gene TRBV20-1; tentatively, D is TRBD1 (5 bases). Per germline, CDR1 DFQATT and CDR2 SNEGSKA (reference sequence). V was trimmed by 8 bases and J by 3 bases, leaving 14 bases between them. This CDR3 has 13 amino acids. The CDR3 region is CSSGTVDNQPQHF. The DNA of the CDR3 is TGCAGTTCGGGGACGGTGGACAATCAGCCCCAGCATTTT.

The chain carries TRBV20-1 and TRBJ2-3; D not resolved. The V end was cut by 5 bases, the J end by 2 bases, with 11 bases between. The CDR3 is 13 amino acids. CDR1 is DFQATT, CDR2 SNEGSKA, per germline (reference sequence). The CDR3 loop reads CSAPLGYTDTQYF. DNA for the CDR3: TGCAGTGCTCCCTTGGGGTACACAGATACGCAGTATTTT.

The chain has TRBV11-2 and TRBJ2-3, with D perhaps assigned TRBD1 or TRBD2 (5 bases each). The CDR3 length is 16 residues. The ends were cut back, 2 bases at V and 4 bases at J, with 16 bases in the middle. Germline V CDR1 and CDR2: SGHAT, FQNNGV. The DNA for the CDR3 is TGTGCCAGCAGCTTACGCAGGGACCCCCGGGCAGATACGCAGTATTTT. Translated, it gives CASSLRRDPRADTQYF.

The chain combines TRBV18 with TRBJ1-5, with D perhaps TRBD1 (5 bases). The ends were cut back, 6 bases at V and 2 bases at J, with 17 bases in the middle. This CDR3 spans 16 amino acids. Germline V gives CDR1 KGHSH, CDR2 LQKENI. CDR3 bases: TGTGCCAGCTCGCCAACAGGCACAGCTGGCAATCAGCCCCAGCATTTT. Encoded protein: CASSPTGTAGNQPQHF. Looking up the rest from reference TRBV18 and TRBJ1-5 gives the full variable domain: NAGVMQNPRHLVRRRGQEARLRCSPMKGHSHVYWYRQLPEEGLKFMVYLQKENIIDESGMPKERFSAEFPKEGPSILRIQQVVRGDSAAYFCASSPTGTAGNQPQHFGDGTRLSIL.

V usage is TRBV9 and J usage is TRBJ1-2; D is possibly TRBD1 (6 bases). Trimming left V 3 bases short and J 4 bases short, with 16 bases between. CDR3 length equals 15 residues. Germline V gene sequence: CDR1 SGDLS, CDR2 YYNGEE. The CDR3 protein is CASSATHGTSYGYTF. For the CDR3, the DNA is TGTGCCAGCAGCGCAACCCACGGGACATCCTATGGCTACACCTTC.

V gene TRBV4-3 combines with J gene TRBJ1-1, with D possibly TRBD1 on 5 matching bases. In germline, CDR1 is LGHNA, CDR2 YSLEER. This CDR3 is 15 amino acids long. V was pared by 3 bases and J by 3 bases, with 14 bases between. The CDR3 DNA sequence: TGCGCCAGCAGCCATGGACACGATGTGGACACTGAAGCTTTCTTT. This sequence encodes CASSHGHDVDTEAFF.

V is TRBV20-1 and J is TRBJ1-1; D call uncertain. Trimming removed 0 bases at V and 8 bases at J, with 19 bases between. Germline CDR1 is DFQATT and CDR2 is SNEGSKA (reference sequence). The CDR3 covers 15 residues. CDR3 sequence (DNA): TGCAGTGCTAGAGACCCCCGGGCTCCCGGCGTAGAAGCTTTCTTT. It translates to CSARDPRAPGVEAFF.

The chain couples TRBV20-1 to TRBJ1-3; 9 nucleotides match TRBD1. With V trimmed by 5 bases and J by 3 bases, 8 bases remained unmatched. The CDR3 covers 15 residues. CDR1 is DFQATT, CDR2 SNEGSKA, per germline (reference sequence). This CDR3 reads CSASRDRAFGNTIYF. In nucleotides, the CDR3 is TGCAGTGCTTCCCGGGACAGGGCCTTTGGAAACACCATATATTTT.

This sequence joins TRBV7-6 and TRBJ2-7, with TRBD1 matching 10 bases. The germline V gene encodes CDR1 SGHVS and CDR2 FNYEAQ. The ends lost 5 bases at V and 5 bases at J; junction bases unmatched: 6. The length of the CDR3 is 14 residues. The CDR3, as DNA: TGTGCCAGCAGCCCCGGGACAGGGGTCGACGAGCAGTACTTC. It is translated as CASSPGTGVDEQYF.

The J gene is TRBJ2-1, the V gene TRBV6-1, with D maybe TRBD2 (6 bases). In germline, CDR1 is MNHNS, CDR2 SASEGT. This CDR3 contains 12 residues. V lost 6 bases and J lost 9, with 12 bases in between. CDR3 amino acids: CASRGGGSEQFF. The CDR3, as DNA: TGTGCCAGCAGGGGCGGAGGGAGTGAGCAGTTCTTC.

This chain connects TRBV20-1 to TRBJ1-5; unclear D gene. CDR3 length: 14 residues. Germline values: CDR1 DFQATT, CDR2 SNEGSKA (reference sequence). V lost 5 bases and J lost 5, with 16 bases in between. CDR3 sequence: CSASATGEDQPQHF. The CDR3, as DNA: TGCAGTGCTTCGGCCACCGGAGAGGATCAGCCCCAGCATTTT.

The CDR3 reads CSVDPTGAAEKLFF. CDR3 nucleotides: TGCAGCGTCGACCCGACAGGGGCGGCGGAAAAACTGTTTTTT. The gene calls are TRBV29-1 and TRBJ1-4, with 8 bases identical to TRBD1. The CDR3 runs 14 residues. Unmatched junction bases numbered 11, after V lost 6 bases and J lost 8 bases. The germline CDR1 and CDR2 sequences are SQVTM and ANQGSEA.

This chain uses TRBV5-4 with TRBJ1-1, with a possible D match to TRBD1 (5 bases). Trimming removed 1 base from V and 6 bases from J, with 10 bases in between. The V gene's germline CDR1 is SGHNT and CDR2 YYREEE (reference sequence). CDR3 length: 13 amino acids. For the CDR3, the DNA is TGTGCCAGCAGCTTGAAGGGGACCCCTGAAGCTTTCTTT. Translated: CASSLKGTPEAFF.

The genes are TRBV4-1 and TRBJ1-4, with D perhaps TRBD1 (5 bases). The CDR3 covers 14 residues. The germline CDR1 and CDR2 sequences are MGHRA and YSYEKL. V lost 7 bases and J lost 10, with 19 bases in between. The CDR3 region has the DNA TGCGCCAGCACGCCCTTGGGACTGAACGGAAAACTGTTTTTT. Its protein product is CASTPLGLNGKLFF.